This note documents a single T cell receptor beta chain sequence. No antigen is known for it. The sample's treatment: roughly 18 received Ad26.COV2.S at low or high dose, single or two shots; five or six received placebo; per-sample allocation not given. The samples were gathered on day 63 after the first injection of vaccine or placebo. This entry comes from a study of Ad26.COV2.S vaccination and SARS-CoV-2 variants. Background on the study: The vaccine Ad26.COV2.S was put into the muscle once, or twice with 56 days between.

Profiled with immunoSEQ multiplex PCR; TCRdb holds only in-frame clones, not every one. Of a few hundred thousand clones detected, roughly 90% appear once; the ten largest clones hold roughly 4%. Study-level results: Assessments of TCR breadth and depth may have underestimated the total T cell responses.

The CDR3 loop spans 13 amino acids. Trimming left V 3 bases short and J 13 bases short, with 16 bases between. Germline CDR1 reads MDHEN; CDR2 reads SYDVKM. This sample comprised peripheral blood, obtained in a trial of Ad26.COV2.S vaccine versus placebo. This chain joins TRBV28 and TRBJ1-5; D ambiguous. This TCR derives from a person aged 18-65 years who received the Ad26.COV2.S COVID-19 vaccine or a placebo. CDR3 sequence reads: CASSLVSGRNQHF. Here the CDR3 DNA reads TGTGCCAGCAGTTTGGTATCAGGACGCAATCAGCATTTT.